The rows below give T cell receptor beta chains drawn from one sample of a study of circulating tumor DNA in untreated peripheral T-cell lymphoma. The method was immunoSEQ multiplex PCR; TCRdb's version includes in-frame clones alone and lacks a portion of them. The sample holds around 5,000 clones, 65% to 70% seen once. The specimen sequenced was tumor tissue. The receptors come from a human donor with peripheral T-cell lymphoma. The CDR3 runs from the conserved cysteine through the conserved F or W. A D gene is named only where the DNA matches it firmly. The size of a clone is reported for some rows only, either as once, few or many, or as a class for expanded clones.

clone size | J gene | D gene | V gene | CDR3 protein | CDR3 DNA
- | TRBJ1-5 | - | TRBV18 | CASSPTLTDQPQHF | TGTGCCAGCTCACCAACCTTAACGGATCAGCCCCAGCATTTT
- | TRBJ1-1 | - | TRBV2 | CASRNRVGLTEAFF | TGTGCCAGCAGGAACAGGGTGGGGCTCACTGAAGCTTTCTTT
few | TRBJ2-7 | - | TRBV6-8 | CASSIGDYEQYF | TGTGCCAGCTCAATCGGCGACTACGAGCAGTACTTC
few | TRBJ1-3 | - | TRBV6-8 | CASRINRAGNTIYF | TGTGCCAGCAGGATTAACAGGGCTGGAAACACCATATATTTT
- | TRBJ1-5 | - | TRBV11-3 | CASRKTAGRDQPQHF | TGTGCCAGCAGGAAGACAGCAGGGAGGGATCAGCCCCAGCATTTT
- | TRBJ2-5 | - | TRBV5-1 | CASSLEGLVWRQETQYF | TGCGCCAGCAGCTTGGAGGGCCTGGTGTGGAGACAAGAGACCCAGTACTTC
- | TRBJ2-7 | TRBD2 | TRBV7-6 | CASSFTGTSAYEQYF | TGTGCCAGCAGCTTCACCGGGACTAGCGCCTACGAGCAGTACTTC
few | TRBJ2-1 | - | TRBV30 | CAWSGSGYNEQFF | TGTGCCTGGAGTGGGTCCGGGTACAATGAGCAGTTCTTC
- | TRBJ2-1 | - | TRBV12-5 | CASAPAESSYNEQFF | TGTGCTAGTGCCCCGGCGGAAAGCTCCTACAATGAGCAGTTCTTC
- | TRBJ2-3 | - | TRBV11-3 | CASSAYSRLDTQYF | TGTGCCAGCAGCGCCTACTCCCGTCTAGATACGCAGTATTTT
- | TRBJ1-3 | - | TRBV19 | CASSTSGNTIYF | TGTGCCAGTAGTACCTCTGGAAACACCATATATTTT
- | TRBJ1-2 | - | TRBV11-3 | CASSSPFRGTLYGYTF | TGTGCCAGCAGCTCCCCCTTTAGGGGCACGCTCTATGGCTACACCTTC
- | TRBJ2-7 | - | TRBV28 | CASSLISTYEQYF | TGTGCCAGCAGTTTAATCTCCACCTACGAGCAGTACTTC
- | TRBJ1-1 | TRBD1 | TRBV5-1 | CASSFRDRGMNTEAFF | TGCGCCAGCAGCTTCCGGGACAGGGGGATGAACACTGAAGCTTTCTTT
few | TRBJ1-2 | - | TRBV14 | CASSQAGRNYGYTF | TGTGCCAGCAGCCAAGCCGGAAGGAACTATGGCTACACCTTC
once | TRBJ1-1 | - | TRBV19 | CASKFRANTEAFF | TGTGCCAGTAAGTTCAGGGCGAACACTGAAGCTTTCTTT
- | TRBJ1-5 | - | TRBV6-8 | CASSYGRERPQHF | TGTGCCAGCAGTTACGGGCGAGAGAGGCCCCAGCATTTT
- | TRBJ2-7 | - | TRBV7-6 | CASSPRAGVLSYEQYF | TGTGCCAGCAGCCCAAGAGCCGGCGTCCTCTCCTACGAGCAGTACTTC
few | TRBJ2-6 | - | TRBV28 | CASSPSLWVLTF | TGTGCCAGCAGTCCCTCCCTTTGGGTCCTGACTTTC
- | TRBJ1-1 | - | TRBV9 | CASSVDGRGTEAFF | TGTGCCAGCAGCGTCGACGGGAGGGGCACTGAAGCTTTCTTT
- | TRBJ2-7 | TRBD1 | TRBV6-8 | CASSLSVGTGEREQYF | TGTGCCAGCAGTTTATCGGTGGGGACAGGGGAACGGGAGCAGTACTTC
- | TRBJ2-3 | - | TRBV18 | CASSPLRDTDTQYF | TGTGCCAGCTCACCACTGCGGGACACAGATACGCAGTATTTT
- | TRBJ1-5 | - | TRBV10-3 | CASRVLSNQPQHF | TGTGCCAGTCGCGTGTTAAGCAATCAGCCCCAGCATTTT
once | TRBJ1-5 | TRBD1 | TRBV18 | CASSLGQGSNQPQHF | TGTGCTAGCTCATTGGGACAGGGTAGCAATCAGCCCCAGCATTTT
- | TRBJ2-3 | - | TRBV6-8 | CASSRIAASTDTQYF | TGTGCCAGCAGTCGTATAGCGGCTAGCACAGATACGCAGTATTTT
- | TRBJ2-2 | TRBD1 | TRBV19 | CASSSKTGPPSPGELFF | TGTGCCAGTAGTAGTAAGACAGGGCCCCCTTCTCCCGGGGAGCTGTTTTTT
once | TRBJ2-3 | - | TRBV11-3 | CASSLEGGSTDTQYF | TGTGCCAGCAGCTTAGAAGGAGGTTCCACAGATACGCAGTATTTT
- | TRBJ2-5 | TRBD1 | TRBV29-1 | CSVWGQGAAQETQYF | TGCAGCGTTTGGGGACAGGGGGCGGCTCAAGAGACCCAGTACTTC
- | TRBJ2-4 | TRBD1 | TRBV6-7 | CASSYVRRDSAQNIQYF | TGTGCCAGCAGTTACGTTCGACGGGACAGCGCCCAAAACATTCAGTACTTC
- | TRBJ2-1 | - | TRBV18 | CASSPPARGGYNEQFF | TGTGCCAGCTCACCCCCCGCCCGTGGGGGGTACAATGAGCAGTTCTTC
few | TRBJ2-3 | - | TRBV11-3 | CASSEQRSSTDTQYF | TGTGCCAGCAGCGAACAGCGGTCTAGCACAGATACGCAGTATTTT
once | TRBJ2-7 | - | TRBV28 | CASSQGMGYEQYF | TGTGCCAGCAGCCAGGGGATGGGGTACGAGCAGTACTTC
- | TRBJ1-4 | - | TRBV7-7 | CASSLGFRALDEKLFF | TGTGCCAGCAGCTTAGGGTTCAGGGCGCTTGATGAAAAACTGTTTTTT
- | TRBJ1-1 | TRBD1 | TRBV14 | CASSAMSGGSEAFF | TGTGCCAGCAGCGCAATGTCAGGGGGGTCTGAAGCTTTCTTT
- | TRBJ2-3 | TRBD2 | TRBV29-1 | CSVVPAGGSPDTQYF | TGCAGCGTTGTCCCAGCGGGAGGTAGCCCAGATACGCAGTATTTT
- | TRBJ2-7 | TRBD2 | TRBV6-8 | CAISGSGGYEQYF | TGTGCCATCAGTGGTAGCGGGGGCTACGAGCAGTACTTC
- | TRBJ2-3 | - | TRBV7-1 | CASSGKGTDTQYF | TGTGCCAGCAGCGGAAAGGGCACAGATACGCAGTATTTT
- | TRBJ1-1 | - | TRBV18 | CASSPIKGDTEAFF | TGTGCCAGCTCACCCATTAAGGGTGACACTGAAGCTTTCTTT
- | TRBJ2-1 | - | TRBV29-1 | CSDRESSYNEQFF | TGCAGCGACAGGGAAAGCTCCTACAATGAGCAGTTCTTC
- | TRBJ2-7 | TRBD1 | TRBV18 | CASSPGQGLLEQYF | TGTGCCAGCTCACCAGGACAGGGGCTTCTCGAGCAGTACTTC
- | TRBJ1-2 | TRBD1 | TRBV28 | CASSLTGGDYGYTF | TGTGCCAGCAGCCTGACAGGGGGCGACTATGGCTACACCTTC
- | TRBJ2-3 | TRBD2 | TRBV5-1 | CASSLEGGRAGDTQYF | TGCGCCAGCAGCTTAGAGGGCGGGAGGGCCGGAGATACGCAGTATTTT